This T cell receptor beta chain is from a study of Graves' ophthalmopathy and Graves' hyperthyroidism. Of note for this clonotype: One junction end does not reproduce the germline sequence, and a read error may be involved.

Germline-derived CDR1 and CDR2 are SEHNR and FQNEAQ (reference sequence). The CDR3 spans 14 residues. RNA served as the template for amplifying TCR beta CDR3 regions. An initial RT-PCR round employing HTBI primers preceded a second-round multiplex PCR. TCRdb re-called the multiplex PCR reads with MiXCR, one entry per CDR3 protein. The table shows approximately 700,000 distinct CDR3 sequences, with over 40% occurring only once. The source material was peripheral blood. This chain links TRBV7-9 with TRBJ2-7, with D possibly matching TRBD2 (5 bases). This sequence originates from an adult man with Graves' ophthalmopathy. The CDR3 protein is CAGSLAPGNYEQYF. The CDR3 DNA reads as TGTGCCGGCAGCTTAGCGCCGGGCAACTACGAGCAGTACTTC.